The 20 T cell receptor beta chains below come from one sample, sequenced in a study of CD8+ T cells in alopecia areata. Investigators isolated RNA and reverse transcribed it into cDNA to act as the sequencing template. Sequencing was performed with immunoSEQ multiplex PCR; in TCRdb, only in-frame clones are kept and a portion is missing. Altogether 140,000 to 150,000 clones are present, about 60% being singletons, with the ten largest covering 5% to 7%. The sample in question was CD4+ T cells sorted from blood, obtained at week 0. These receptors were taken from a human donor with alopecia areata.

The rearrangement links TRBV25-1 to TRBJ2-6, with D unclear. Germline V gives CDR1 MGHDK, CDR2 SYGVNS. The CDR3 runs 16 residues. Trimming pared 5 bases from V and 2 bases from J, leaving 13 bases between. CDR3 nucleotides: TGTGCCAGCAGTCACCTAGTTGGGGCTGGGGCCAACGTCCTGACTTTC. Amino acids: CASSHLVGAGANVLTF.

This clone was seen a handful of times. The CDR3 reads CASSPPLGLAGYQETQYF. DNA for the CDR3: TGTGCCAGCAGCCCACCCCTGGGACTAGCGGGGTACCAAGAGACCCAGTACTTC. The chain couples TRBV7-9 to TRBJ2-5; the match to TRBD2 covers 13 bases. Germline loops: CDR1 SEHNR, CDR2 FQNEAQ (reference sequence). The CDR3 contains 18 residues. V lost 5 bases and J lost 0; bases outside the gene matches: 9.

This clone was recorded a few times. The V and J genes are TRBV7-2 and TRBJ2-1, with 11 bases matching TRBD2. Trimming took 4 bases from V and 10 from J; bases not matched to a gene: 12. CDR3 size: 16 residues. Germline values: CDR1 SGHTA, CDR2 FQGNSA. CDR3 loop: CASSYLAGGSSVEQFF. CDR3 nucleotides: TGTGCCAGCAGCTACCTAGCGGGGGGCTCTTCCGTGGAGCAGTTCTTC.

This chain uses TRBV10-3 with TRBJ1-5; D unresolved. This CDR3 spans 15 amino acids. Germline CDR1 and CDR2: ENHRY and SYGVKD. V was shortened by 0 bases and J by 7 bases, with 13 bases between the two germline ends. The CDR3 reads CAISESSLSDQPQHF. In nucleotides, the CDR3 is TGTGCCATCAGTGAGTCGAGCCTGTCGGACCAGCCCCAGCATTTT.

The chain employs TRBV6-6 and TRBJ2-5; D unresolved. CDR3 length: 12 residues. The V end was cut by 6 bases, the J end by 1 base, with 6 bases between. Germline loops: CDR1 MNHNY, CDR2 SVGAGI (reference sequence). CDR3 nucleotides: TGTGCCAGCAGCCTACCCCAAGAGACCCAGTACTTC. Protein: CASSLPQETQYF.

The rearrangement links TRBV29-1 to TRBJ2-2; D may be TRBD1 (6 bases). Germline lookup yields CDR1 SQVTM and CDR2 ANQGSEA. Trimming left V 4 bases short and J 7 bases short, with 13 bases between. The CDR3 is 13 residues long. CDR3 in amino acids: CSVAVRGFGELFF. The DNA of the CDR3 is TGCAGCGTTGCGGTGAGGGGGTTCGGGGAGCTGTTTTTT.

This clone was detected only once. The chain uses TRBV5-6 and TRBJ1-1; D is unresolved. Germline V gene sequence: CDR1 SGHDT, CDR2 YYEEEE. The V and J ends lost 2 bases and 3 bases respectively, with 5 bases between them. This CDR3 is built from 12 residues. CDR3 in DNA: TGTGCCAGCAGCTTCCAATACACTGAAGCTTTCTTT. Amino acid sequence: CASSFQYTEAFF.

The chain couples TRBV5-1 to TRBJ2-5, with TRBD2 matching over 14 bases. Germline loops: CDR1 SGHRS, CDR2 YFSETQ. V shed 2 bases, J shed 4 bases, and the junction held 4 bases outside the gene matches. The CDR3 spans 16 residues. This CDR3 is CASSFAGTSGGETQYF. CDR3 nucleotide sequence: TGCGCCAGCAGCTTCGCCGGGACTAGCGGGGGAGAGACCCAGTACTTC.

The chain is built from TRBV6-5 and TRBJ2-7, with D uncertain. Trimming stripped 0 bases from V and 1 base from J, with 10 bases between. In germline, CDR1 is MNHEY, CDR2 SVGAGI. This CDR3 comprises 15 residues. The CDR3 DNA reads as TGTGCCAGCAGTTACTCGAGGATAGGGTCCTACGAGCAGTACTTC. Its translation is CASSYSRIGSYEQYF.

This clone was picked up a small number of times. The genes are TRBV30 and TRBJ2-1, with D perhaps matching TRBD2 (6 bases). The CDR3 totals 11 residues. The V gene's germline CDR1 is GTSNPN and CDR2 SVGIG (reference sequence). V lost 0 bases, J lost 14 bases, and 11 bases lay in between. CDR3 in amino acids: CAWSVGGEEFF. The CDR3 nucleotides read TGTGCCTGGAGTGTTGGAGGGGAGGAGTTCTTC.

The CDR3 DNA reads as TGTGCCAGCAGCTTAGTCGATGGACCGCGGGGGATTCAGTACTTC. Protein: CASSLVDGPRGIQYF. The chain recombines TRBV7-9 with TRBJ2-4, with 7 bases matching TRBD2. V lost 1 base, J lost 10 bases, and 10 bases stayed unmatched. The V gene's germline CDR1 is SEHNR and CDR2 FQNEAQ (reference sequence). The CDR3 runs 15 residues.

The rearrangement uses TRBV11-2 and TRBJ2-7; D possibly corresponds to TRBD1 (6 bases). The germline V gene has CDR1 SGHAT and CDR2 FQNNGV. CDR3 size: 14 residues. V lost 3 bases, J lost 2 bases, and 11 bases lay in between. The CDR3 sequence: CASSFTGPTYEQYF. In DNA, the CDR3 is TGTGCCAGCAGCTTTACAGGGCCGACCTACGAGCAGTACTTC.

This chain uses TRBV18 with TRBJ2-7, with D perhaps matching TRBD1 or TRBD2 (5 bases each). This CDR3 has 12 amino acids. Germline V gene data show CDR1 as KGHSH and CDR2 as LQKENI. V was clipped by 5 bases and J by 4 bases, with 9 bases between them. CDR3 protein: CASSEGPYEQYF. CDR3 bases: TGTGCCAGCTCAGAGGGGCCATACGAGCAGTACTTC.

The chain recombines TRBV27 with TRBJ2-7; TRBD1 matches at 10 bases. Unmatched junction bases numbered 6, after V lost 4 bases and J lost 3 bases. The germline gives CDR1 MNHEY, CDR2 SMNVEV (reference sequence). The CDR3 is made up of 15 amino acids. CDR3 residues: CASSSTGTGDYEQYF. The CDR3 nucleotides are TGTGCCAGCAGTTCGACCGGGACAGGGGACTACGAGCAGTACTTC.

The J gene is TRBJ1-3, the V gene TRBV30; D may be TRBD1 (5 bases). Germline CDR1 is GTSNPN and CDR2 is SVGIG (reference sequence). V dropped 0 bases and J dropped 6 bases, with 15 bases sitting between them. CDR3 length: 15 amino acids. CDR3 in amino acids: CAWSVWSQGVNTIYF. Here the CDR3 DNA reads TGTGCCTGGAGTGTATGGTCGCAGGGTGTAAACACCATATATTTT.

This rearrangement joins TRBV2 to TRBJ1-5, with a weak D call TRBD1 (5 bases). CDR1 SNHLY and CDR2 FYNNEI come from the germline V gene. The CDR3 contains 14 residues. Trimming removed 5 bases at V and 2 bases at J, with 10 bases between. CDR3 bases: TGTGCCAGCAGTCTTGTACAGGGCAATCAGCCCCAGCATTTT. This gives the protein CASSLVQGNQPQHF.

The chain links TRBV4-2 to TRBJ2-7, with 9 positions matching TRBD1. Germline trimming cut 3 bases from V and 7 bases from J; bases unmatched to any gene: 13. Per germline, CDR1 LGHNA and CDR2 YNFKEQ. CDR3 length equals 16 residues. This chain's CDR3 is CASSQGGQGKVWEQYF. CDR3 nucleotide sequence: TGTGCCAGCAGCCAGGGGGGACAGGGCAAAGTTTGGGAGCAGTACTTC.

The chain is built from TRBV30 and TRBJ1-2, with D perhaps matching TRBD1 (5 bases). V was cut by 3 bases and J by 4 bases, with 18 bases left in between. The CDR3 covers 15 residues. Germline assignment: CDR1 GTSNPN and CDR2 SVGIG (reference sequence). DNA for the CDR3: TGTGCCTGGAGCATACAGAGGTGGGACCGCTATGGCTACACCTTC. It is translated as CAWSIQRWDRYGYTF.

The chain combines TRBV30 with TRBJ2-2; TRBD1 agrees at 10 bases. The V gene end was trimmed by 4 bases and the J gene end by 7 bases; junction bases not matched to a gene: 3. CDR1 and CDR2 (germline): GTSNPN, SVGIG (reference sequence). This CDR3 comprises 13 residues. This chain's CDR3 is CAWTGTGVGELFF. CDR3 DNA sequence: TGTGCCTGGACAGGGACAGGGGTCGGGGAGCTGTTTTTT.

The chain employs TRBV7-9 and TRBJ1-1, with TRBD1 matching over 8 bases. The length of the CDR3 is 14 residues. With V trimmed by 6 bases and J by 5 bases, 8 bases remained unmatched. Germline V gene data show CDR1 as SEHNR and CDR2 as FQNEAQ (reference sequence). The CDR3 region is CASSPQGAWTEAFF. The CDR3 DNA is TGTGCCAGCAGTCCCCAGGGGGCTTGGACTGAAGCTTTCTTT. Together with reference TRBV7-9 and TRBJ1-1, the CDR3 gives the full variable domain: DTGVSQNPRHKITKRGQNVTFRCDPISEHNRLYWYRQTLGQGPEFLTYFQNEAQLEKSRLLSDRFSAERPKGSFSTLEIQRTEQGDSAMYLCASSPQGAWTEAFFGQGTRLTVV.